This T cell receptor beta chain was captured in a study of radiation and T cells in renal cell carcinoma. The CDR3 is 17 residues long. CDR1 is LGHNA and CDR2 is YSLEER in the germline V gene. The junction had 8 bases not matched to a gene; V was cut back by 0 bases and J by 4 bases. The assay was immunoSEQ multiplex PCR, and TCRdb's table has in-frame clones only and misses some. The sample lists 70,000 to 90,000 clones; about 86% were seen once. Time point meaning: blood 2 weeks post-SBRT. Sample treatment: 15 Gy SBRT to primary tumor, nephrectomy 4 weeks later. The clonotype originates from a woman in her 50s with renal cell carcinoma. The chain links TRBV4-3 to TRBJ2-3; 9 nucleotides line up with TRBD2. The material was blood, obtained from a patient whose treatment included radiotherapy and nephrectomy. The CDR3 region has the DNA TGCGCCAGCAGCCAAGATTGGAGCGGGGGGTGGGCAGATACGCAGTATTTT. Translation gives CASSQDWSGGWADTQYF.